A selection of T cell receptor beta chains follows, all from one sample in a study of CD4 T cells in relation to SARS-CoV-2 and coronaviruses. TCRdb keeps only in-frame clones here, not all; method: immunoSEQ multiplex PCR. The sample holds approximately 39,000 clones; about three quarters are singletons and the top ten take roughly 22%. These TCRs are of unknown antigen specificity. Input material: memory CD4+ T cells from PBMCs, cultured in vitro. The receptors derive from an adult with COVID-19. CDR3s include the opening cysteine and the closing phenylalanine or tryptophan. A D gene is named only where the DNA matches it firmly. Rows may omit the clone size; those that give it use once, few, many or a size class.

NA | TRBJ2-7 | TRBV18 | NA | TGTGCCAGCTCACCGCTAGATCTAGGCGAGCAGTACTTC | CASSPLDLGEQYF
few | TRBJ1-2 | TRBV10-3 | TRBD1 | TGTGCCATCAGTGAGCGCTCCGGGACAGGGGACTATGGCTACACCTTC | CAISERSGTGDYGYTF
few | TRBJ2-3 | TRBV5-1 | NA | TGCGCCAGCAGCTTGGGGTCCCCCACAGATACGCAGTATTTT | CASSLGSPTDTQYF
NA | TRBJ2-1 | TRBV6-5 | TRBD2 | TGTGCCGGAGCGAAGCGGGACTACAATGAGCAGTTCTTC | CAGAKRDYNEQFF
NA | TRBJ2-6 | TRBV9 | NA | TGTGCCAGCAGCGTAGGACCGAGCGGGTACAGCTCTGGGGCCAACGTCCTGACTTTC | CASSVGPSGYSSGANVLTF
NA | TRBJ1-6 | TRBV2 | NA | TGTGCCAGCAGTGAAGGGCAGGTTTACTCCTATAATTCACCCCTCCACTTT | CASSEGQVYSYNSPLHF
NA | TRBJ1-1 | TRBV6-5 | NA | TGTGCCAGCAGCTCCCCGGGGGAGGGGGGCACTGAAGCTTTCTTT | CASSSPGEGGTEAFF
NA | TRBJ2-7 | TRBV5-6 | NA | TGTGCCAGCTCCGGGCGGGCCTCCTACGAGCAGTACTTC | CASSGRASYEQYF
NA | TRBJ1-2 | TRBV6-6 | NA | TGTGCCAGCAGTTCACACCGAGCTAACTATGGCTACACCTTC | CASSSHRANYGYTF
NA | TRBJ1-1 | TRBV2 | NA | TGTGCCAGCAGTGGCCACGGGGCCGGCGACACTGAAGCTTTCTTT | CASSGHGAGDTEAFF
NA | TRBJ2-3 | TRBV27 | NA | TGTGCCAGCAAAAGTGTCCGCGGTGCCACAGATACGCAGTATTTT | CASKSVRGATDTQYF
NA | TRBJ2-1 | TRBV5-1 | TRBD2 | TGCGCCAGCAGCTTGGGAACTAGCGGGAGGGAATACAGGGAGCAGTTCTTC | CASSLGTSGREYREQFF
once | TRBJ2-7 | TRBV28 | TRBD2 | TGTGCCAGCACACTCGGCCTAGCGGGAGGGCCAGTCGACGAGCAGTACTTC | CASTLGLAGGPVDEQYF
NA | TRBJ2-1 | TRBV10-3 | NA | TGTGCCATCGGGGGGGCTAGCCGCGCTCGCTCCTACAATGAGCAGTTCTTC | CAIGGASRARSYNEQFF
NA | TRBJ2-3 | TRBV9 | NA | TGTGCCAGCAGCGCTGACGGACTCTACACAGATACGCAGTATTTT | CASSADGLYTDTQYF
NA | TRBJ2-2 | TRBV7-2 | NA | TGTGCCAGCAGCCCTACGCTGGCCGGGGAGCTGTTTTTT | CASSPTLAGELFF
few | TRBJ2-3 | TRBV5-1 | NA | TGCGCCAGCAGCTACAGGACAGTTACCCCGACTAGCACAGATACGCAGTATTTT | CASSYRTVTPTSTDTQYF
NA | TRBJ1-6 | TRBV27 | NA | TGTGCCAGCAGTTTACGCGACTCCCGAGGTGGTTCACCCCTCCACTTT | CASSLRDSRGGSPLHF
once | TRBJ2-2 | TRBV4-2 | NA | TGTGCCAGCAGCCAAGTTCTAGATTTCACCGGGGAGCTGTTTTTT | CASSQVLDFTGELFF
NA | TRBJ2-1 | TRBV9 | NA | TGTGCCAGCAGCGGAGCAGGGGCAATGAAGCAGTTCTTC | CASSGAGAMKQFF
NA | TRBJ1-5 | TRBV27 | TRBD1 | TGTGCCAGCAGGGGACAGGGTGTATATAGCAATCAGCCCCAGCATTTT | CASRGQGVYSNQPQHF
NA | TRBJ2-2 | TRBV10-3 | NA | TGTGCCACCTTGGAAGTCGCAGGCCGAGCGAACACCGGGGAGCTGTTTTTT | CATLEVAGRANTGELFF
NA | TRBJ1-3 | TRBV28 | NA | TGTGCCAGCAGTTTGGGGGACCCTGGAAACACCATATATTTT | CASSLGDPGNTIYF
NA | TRBJ2-5 | TRBV18 | NA | TGTGCCAGCTCACCAAAGCGGGAGACCCAGTACTTC | CASSPKRETQYF
few | TRBJ2-1 | TRBV28 | TRBD2 | TGTGCCAGCAGTTTACCGCGGGGACTAGCGGGGTACAATGAGCAGTTCTTC | CASSLPRGLAGYNEQFF
NA | TRBJ2-4 | TRBV12-3/TRBV12-4 | TRBD1 | TGTGCCAGCAGTTCCGGGACAGGGAACATTCAGTACTTC | CASSSGTGNIQYF
NA | TRBJ1-1 | TRBV18 | NA | TGTGCCAGCTCACTCGGGGAGGGTTGGACTGAAGCTTTCTTT | CASSLGEGWTEAFF
few | TRBJ1-2 | TRBV28 | NA | TGTGCCAGCAGTTTAAAGGTCCGAAACTATGGCTACACCTTC | CASSLKVRNYGYTF
NA | TRBJ2-1 | TRBV19 | NA | TGTGCCAGTAGTATTCGCAGGGGGAGGGCCCTCTACAATGAGCAGTTCTTC | CASSIRRGRALYNEQFF
NA | TRBJ2-2 | TRBV20-1 | TRBD2 | TGCAGTGCTAGTGGGACTAGCGGGAGGGCCGCCACCGGGGAGCTGTTTTTT | CSASGTSGRAATGELFF
NA | TRBJ1-5 | TRBV6-6 | TRBD1 | TGTGCCAGCAGACCAAACAGGGGGTCAATCAATCAGCCCCAGCATTTT | CASRPNRGSINQPQHF
once | TRBJ2-7 | TRBV10-3 | NA | TGTGCCATCAGTGAGTCTGGCGGGAACTCCTACGAGCAGTACTTC | CAISESGGNSYEQYF
NA | TRBJ1-5 | TRBV7-2 | NA | TGTGCCAGCAGCGTCGCGGGGGGCCGGCAGCCCCAGCATTTT | CASSVAGGRQPQHF
NA | TRBJ2-5 | TRBV5-4 | NA | TGTGCCAGCAGCGGGGGAGAGACCCAGTACTTC | CASSGGETQYF
NA | TRBJ1-1 | TRBV3-1/TRBV3-2 | NA | TGTGCCAGCAGCTCGACGGGACTGAACACTGAAGCTTTCTTT | CASSSTGLNTEAFF
few | TRBJ2-7 | TRBV28 | NA | TGTGCCAGCAGTCGTGGACGGGTCTCCTACGAGCAGTACTTC | CASSRGRVSYEQYF
NA | TRBJ2-6 | TRBV28 | NA | TGTGCCAGTACGGAGGGGATAAGTAACTCTGGGGCCAACGTCCTGACTTTC | CASTEGISNSGANVLTF
NA | TRBJ1-5 | TRBV4-1 | TRBD1 | TGCGCCAGCGGGGGACAGGGGAATCAGCCCCAGCATTTT | CASGGQGNQPQHF
NA | TRBJ1-3 | TRBV2 | NA | TGTGCCAGCAGTGGTTTCATTAATGGAAACACCATATATTTT | CASSGFINGNTIYF
NA | TRBJ1-5 | TRBV6-1 | TRBD1 | TGTGCCAGCAGTGAAATGGTCGGACAGGGCGGGCATCAGCCCCAGCATTTT | CASSEMVGQGGHQPQHF
NA | TRBJ1-3 | TRBV5-8 | NA | TGTGCCAGCAGCTTCGGACAGTTCTCTGGAAACACCATATATTTT | CASSFGQFSGNTIYF
NA | TRBJ1-1 | TRBV14 | NA | TGTGCCAGCAGCCAATTATCCCTGAGCACTGAAGCTTTCTTT | CASSQLSLSTEAFF